This T cell receptor delta chain was obtained from a study of gamma-delta T cells after stem cell transplantation. The CDR3 consists of 22 residues. Germline lookup yields CDR1 TSWWSYY and CDR2 QGS. Note on this clone: A junction boundary mismatches the germline segment, possibly from a read error.

TCRdb reprocessed the RT-PCR reads using CATT. Altogether 15,000 to 18,000 delta-chain clones are present, just under 9.5% being singletons, with the ten largest covering 55% to 80%. The receptor comes from a human donor. It is not recorded whose cells these are; they may come from a transplant donor. This chain joins TRDV1 and TRDJ1; weak D call: TRDD3 (6 bases). The source material was gamma-delta T cells. Here the CDR3 DNA reads TGTGCTATTGGGGAAGATTCTCGGAAAAGACGAGATACGATTCCTTACACCGATAAACTCATCTTT. Amino acids: CAIGEDSRKRRDTIPYTDKLIF.